Each of the 28 T cell receptor beta chains below was sequenced from the same sample in a study of blood T cell repertoires in COVID-19. TCRdb's table, derived via immunoSEQ multiplex PCR, lists solely in-frame clones and lacks some. The table includes 200,000 to 250,000 clones, about 83% detected once. The sequencing sample was made of PBMCs or T cells enriched from blood (not recorded which). The receptors were gathered from a woman aged 45-65 years who had recovered from COVID-19.

CDR3 DNA sequence: TGTGCCAGCAGTGGACAGCGGGACACAGATACGCAGTATTTT. Translating it yields CASSGQRDTDTQYF. The chain combines TRBV6-2 or TRBV6-3 with TRBJ2-3, with D possibly matching TRBD2 (7 bases). The V gene lost 5 bases and the J gene lost 2 bases, with 11 bases spanning the gap. CDR1 is MNHEY, CDR2 SVGEGT, per germline. The CDR3 length is 14 residues.

The rearrangement links TRBV19 to TRBJ2-5; 13 bases are shared with TRBD2. V shed 5 bases and J 0 bases; nucleotides not matched to a gene: 3. There are 16 residues in the CDR3. Germline assignment: CDR1 LNHDA and CDR2 SQIVND (reference sequence). The chain's CDR3 is CASSPTSGRHQETQYF. The CDR3 DNA reads as TGTGCCAGTAGTCCGACTAGCGGGAGGCACCAAGAGACCCAGTACTTC.

The gene calls are TRBV7-8 and TRBJ2-2; 7 bases match TRBD2. The CDR3 runs 16 residues. Germline CDR1 SGHVS, CDR2 FQNEAQ. J was trimmed by 1 base and V by 1 base; bases with no gene match: 3. The CDR3 sequence is CASSLGLAGNTGELFF. The DNA for the CDR3 is TGTGCCAGCAGCTTAGGGTTAGCGGGGAACACCGGGGAGCTGTTTTTT.

This clone appeared once. The V gene is TRBV7-3, the J gene TRBJ2-1, with 8 bases fitting TRBD1. This CDR3 comprises 15 residues. Germline CDR1 and CDR2: SGHTA and FQGTGA. V shed 3 bases, J shed 0 bases, and the junction held 1 base outside the gene matches. The CDR3 loop is CASSLTGDSYNEQFF. The DNA of the CDR3 is TGTGCCAGCAGCTTGACAGGGGACTCCTACAATGAGCAGTTCTTC.

The chain recombines TRBV28 with TRBJ2-1; TRBD1 matches 8 bases. Germline loops: CDR1 MDHEN, CDR2 SYDVKM. The trim removed 5 bases at V and 15 bases at J, leaving 12 bases unmatched. The CDR3 is 13 amino acids. The CDR3 spells CASSPGQGRNPFF. In DNA, the CDR3 is TGTGCCAGCAGTCCTGGACAGGGTCGTAATCCGTTCTTC.

The rearrangement joins TRBV18 to TRBJ1-5, with TRBD1 as a possible D gene (5 bases). V was trimmed by 3 bases and J by 4 bases, leaving 19 bases between them. The germline CDR1 and CDR2 sequences are KGHSH and LQKENI. The CDR3 has 17 residues. The CDR3: CASSPSGREVGNQPQHF. In nucleotides, the CDR3 is TGTGCCAGCTCACCGAGCGGCAGGGAGGTCGGGAATCAGCCCCAGCATTTT. The whole variable domain, remainder taken from reference TRBV18 and TRBJ1-5, is NAGVMQNPRHLVRRRGQEARLRCSPMKGHSHVYWYRQLPEEGLKFMVYLQKENIIDESGMPKERFSAEFPKEGPSILRIQQVVRGDSAAYFCASSPSGREVGNQPQHFGDGTRLSIL.

This clone appeared a few times. The chain joins TRBV5-1 to TRBJ2-5; no firm D call. The CDR3 covers 14 residues. V lost 4 bases to trimming and J lost 2 bases, with 12 bases between them. Germline V gene data show CDR1 as SGHRS and CDR2 as YFSETQ. This chain's CDR3 is CASSLSRPQETQYF. The CDR3 DNA reads TGCGCCAGCAGCCTATCTCGTCCACAAGAGACCCAGTACTTC.

The chain couples TRBV5-1 to TRBJ2-3; 8 nucleotides match TRBD1. CDR1 SGHRS and CDR2 YFSETQ come from the germline V gene. This CDR3 region has 14 residues. The V and J ends lost 4 bases and 3 bases, in that order; junction bases with no gene match: 4. The CDR3 protein is CASSPGGGTDTQYF. In DNA, the CDR3 is TGCGCCAGCAGCCCAGGGGGCGGGACAGATACGCAGTATTTT.

This clone was recorded a few times. J is TRBJ2-1 and V is TRBV5-1; TRBD1 matches 9 bases. The CDR3 length is 14 residues. V shed 7 bases and J 7 bases; nucleotides not matched to a gene: 9. CDR1 is SGHRS and CDR2 is YFSETQ in the germline V gene. This chain's CDR3 is CASSYGQGRNEQFF. The CDR3 DNA sequence: TGCGCCAGCTCTTACGGACAGGGGAGGAATGAGCAGTTCTTC.

The chain joins TRBV5-1 to TRBJ2-5; tentative D call: TRBD1 (6 bases). The CDR3 sequence is 15 residues long. V shed 3 bases and J shed 5 bases, with 17 bases lying between them. CDR1 is SGHRS, CDR2 YFSETQ, per germline. The CDR3 coding sequence is TGCGCCAGCAGCTCCAGGGCCACCCAGGGGGAGACCCAGTACTTC. Amino acids: CASSSRATQGETQYF. Full variable domain (missing parts from reference TRBV5-1 and TRBJ2-5): KAGVTQTPRYLIKTRGQQVTLSCSPISGHRSVSWYQQTPGQGLQFLFEYFSETQRNKGNFPGRFSGRQFSNSRSEMNVSTLELGDSALYLCASSSRATQGETQYFGPGTRLLVL.

This clone was found once. CDR3 nucleotides: TGTGCCAGCAGCCTCACCGGGGTAGGGCCTGGCTATGGCTACACCTTC. It codes for CASSLTGVGPGYGYTF. The V and J genes are TRBV14 and TRBJ1-2; no clear D. Germline V lookup: CDR1 SGHDN, CDR2 FVKESK. Trimming pared 4 bases from V and 4 bases from J, leaving 19 bases between. This CDR3 has 16 amino acids.

The chain couples TRBV30 to TRBJ1-4; 7 bases map to TRBD1. J was trimmed by 5 bases and V by 2 bases; bases with no gene match: 5. There are 14 residues in the CDR3. CDR1 is GTSNPN and CDR2 is SVGIG in the germline V gene (reference sequence). This chain's CDR3 is CAWSFNRGNEKLFF. As DNA, the CDR3 is TGTGCCTGGAGTTTCAACAGGGGCAATGAAAAACTGTTTTTT.

This clone was counted between two and nine times. The V and J genes are TRBV6-5 and TRBJ1-5; D gene uncertain. The CDR3 sequence is 14 residues long. V was trimmed by 5 bases and J by 0 bases, leaving 8 bases between them. CDR1 and CDR2 (germline): MNHEY, SVGAGI. This CDR3 reads CASSTRDSNQPQHF. The CDR3 DNA sequence: TGTGCCAGCAGTACTCGGGATAGCAATCAGCCCCAGCATTTT.

The V gene is TRBV7-9, the J gene TRBJ2-5, with TRBD1 matching over 9 bases. This CDR3 spans 18 amino acids. Germline CDR1 reads SEHNR; CDR2 reads FQNEAQ (reference sequence). V gave up 2 bases and J gave up 2 bases; unmatched junction bases: 12. CDR3 protein: CASSLKQGAIKLQETQYF. CDR3 nucleotide sequence: TGTGCCAGCAGCTTAAAACAGGGGGCGATAAAATTACAAGAGACCCAGTACTTC.

CDR3 region: CASSLGGSLGTDTQYF. For the CDR3, the DNA is TGTGCCAGCAGCTTGGGTGGTAGCCTCGGCACAGATACGCAGTATTTT. J is TRBJ2-3 and V is TRBV5-4; D gene ambiguous. This CDR3 has 16 amino acids. Trimming took off 0 bases at V and 1 base at J, with 12 bases between the two ends. CDR1 is SGHNT and CDR2 is YYREEE in the germline V gene (reference sequence). Together with reference TRBV5-4 and TRBJ2-3, the CDR3 gives the full variable domain: ETGVTQSPTHLIKTRGQQVTLRCSSQSGHNTVSWYQQALGQGPQFIFQYYREEENGRGNFPPRFSGLQFPNYSSELNVNALELDDSALYLCASSLGGSLGTDTQYFGPGTRLTVL.

The V and J genes are TRBV2 and TRBJ1-6; the D gene is possibly TRBD1 (5 bases). The CDR3 totals 14 residues. Trimming shortened V by 4 bases and J by 8 bases, and 12 bases separated the two germline ends. Germline CDR1 SNHLY, CDR2 FYNNEI. CDR3 nucleotide sequence: TGTGCCAGCAGTGGTTCAGGGTGGGATTCACCCCTCCACTTT. Its protein is CASSGSGWDSPLHF.

The rearrangement links TRBV6-5 to TRBJ2-1; perhaps TRBD2 as D (5 bases). Germline assignment: CDR1 MNHEY and CDR2 SVGAGI. V lost 10 bases and J lost 5, with 12 bases in between. This CDR3 has 12 amino acids. The DNA for the CDR3 is TGTGCCATCGGAGGAACCGACAATGAGCAGTTCTTC. This gives the protein CAIGGTDNEQFF.

This chain connects TRBV7-9 to TRBJ2-7; 7 nucleotides align to TRBD2. The junction had 2 bases not matched to a gene; V was cut back by 4 bases and J by 2 bases. CDR3 size: 13 residues. Per germline, CDR1 SEHNR and CDR2 FQNEAQ (reference sequence). For the CDR3, the DNA is TGTGCCAGCAGCTCTAGCGGAACCTACGAGCAGTACTTC. Translated: CASSSSGTYEQYF. Complete variable domain (other parts from reference TRBV7-9 and TRBJ2-7): DTGVSQNPRHKITKRGQNVTFRCDPISEHNRLYWYRQTLGQGPEFLTYFQNEAQLEKSRLLSDRFSAERPKGSFSTLEIQRTEQGDSAMYLCASSSSGTYEQYFGPGTRLTVT.

The rearrangement joins TRBV6-2 or TRBV6-3 to TRBJ1-2; 12 nucleotides line up with TRBD1. Trimming cost V 6 bases and J 7 bases; bases outside gene matches: 9. From germline, CDR1 is MNHEY and CDR2 SVGEGT. The CDR3 length is 15 residues. The CDR3 is CASSPRDRGHGGYTF. For the CDR3, the DNA is TGTGCCAGCAGCCCAAGGGACAGGGGGCACGGTGGCTACACCTTC.

This sequence joins TRBV11-3 and TRBJ2-7; D gene unclear. Germline V gene data show CDR1 as SGHNT and CDR2 as YENEEA. The CDR3 extends over 12 amino acids. Trimming left V 3 bases short and J 4 bases short, with 7 bases between. The CDR3 bases are TGTGCCAGCAGCTTGAGAGTGTACGAGCAGTACTTC. This gives the protein CASSLRVYEQYF. Drawing the rest from reference TRBV11-3 and TRBJ2-7, the complete variable domain is EAGVVQSPRYKIIEKKQPVAFWCNPISGHNTLYWYLQNLGQGPELLIRYENEEAVDDSQLPKDRFSAERLKGVDSTLKIQPAELGDSAVYLCASSLRVYEQYFGPGTRLTVT.

This clone came up once. The chain has TRBV6-5 and TRBJ2-7, with 7 positions matching TRBD1. CDR3 length equals 14 residues. The J segment lost 0 bases and the V segment lost 6 bases, leaving 5 bases of the junction unmatched. Germline-derived CDR1 and CDR2 are MNHEY and SVGAGI. Here the CDR3 DNA reads TGTGCCAGCAGCATGACAGGGACCTCCTACGAGCAGTACTTC. Protein sequence: CASSMTGTSYEQYF.

V usage is TRBV19 and J usage is TRBJ1-5, with 7 bases fitting TRBD1. V shed 7 bases and J 0 bases; nucleotides not matched to a gene: 3. The CDR3 loop spans 14 amino acids. Germline CDR1 LNHDA, CDR2 SQIVND (reference sequence). The CDR3 here is CASNAGGSNQPQHF. The DNA of the CDR3 is TGTGCCAGTAATGCAGGGGGTAGCAATCAGCCCCAGCATTTT.

The rearrangement links TRBV7-3 to TRBJ2-3, with unresolved D. Germline values: CDR1 SGHTA, CDR2 FQGTGA. The length of the CDR3 is 14 residues. Trimming took off 4 bases at V and 2 bases at J, with 10 bases between the two ends. The CDR3 is CASSSRLNTDTQYF. CDR3 DNA: TGTGCCAGCAGCTCCCGACTGAACACAGATACGCAGTATTTT.

This chain joins TRBV19 and TRBJ1-1; the D gene is possibly TRBD1 (5 bases). CDR3 size: 15 residues. With 5 bases removed from V and 4 bases from J, the gap between germline ends came to 17 bases. Germline-derived CDR1 and CDR2 are LNHDA and SQIVND (reference sequence). CDR3 residues: CASSHLGQGGTEAFF. The DNA for the CDR3 is TGTGCCAGTAGTCACCTCGGGCAGGGTGGCACTGAAGCTTTCTTT.

This sequence joins TRBV3-1 (or the pseudogene TRBV3-2) and TRBJ1-2; 9 bases are shared with TRBD1. The V gene's germline CDR1 is LGHDT and CDR2 YNNKEL (reference sequence). CDR3 size: 15 residues. J lost 8 bases, V lost 4 bases, and 11 bases had no gene match. The CDR3 bases are TGTGCCAGCAGCCGTTCGGGACAGGGCGTTGGAGGCTACACCTTC. As protein: CASSRSGQGVGGYTF.

V usage is TRBV7-2 and J usage is TRBJ2-2; TRBD1 agrees at 9 bases. The CDR3 consists of 15 residues. Trimming cost V 1 base and J 5 bases; bases outside gene matches: 2. Germline loops: CDR1 SGHTA, CDR2 FQGNSA. CDR3 DNA sequence: TGTGCCAGCAGCTTAGGGGACAGGGCGACCGGGGAGCTGTTTTTT. Translated: CASSLGDRATGELFF.

The rearrangement joins TRBV28 to TRBJ1-3; D is possibly TRBD1 (5 bases). This CDR3 has 15 amino acids. V dropped 2 bases and J dropped 2 bases, with 10 bases sitting between them. Germline CDR1 MDHEN, CDR2 SYDVKM. The CDR3 region is CASSLQGSAGNTIYF. The CDR3 DNA reads TGTGCCAGCAGTTTACAGGGTTCGGCTGGAAACACCATATATTTT.

This clone was picked up one time. The rearrangement links TRBV5-1 to TRBJ2-5, with D possibly TRBD1 on 6 matching bases. This CDR3 is 14 amino acids long. The ends were cut back, 4 bases at V and 2 bases at J, with 12 bases in the middle. Germline values: CDR1 SGHRS, CDR2 YFSETQ. CDR3 DNA sequence: TGCGCCAGCAGCGAACTGACAGGTCAAGAGACCCAGTACTTC. It encodes CASSELTGQETQYF.